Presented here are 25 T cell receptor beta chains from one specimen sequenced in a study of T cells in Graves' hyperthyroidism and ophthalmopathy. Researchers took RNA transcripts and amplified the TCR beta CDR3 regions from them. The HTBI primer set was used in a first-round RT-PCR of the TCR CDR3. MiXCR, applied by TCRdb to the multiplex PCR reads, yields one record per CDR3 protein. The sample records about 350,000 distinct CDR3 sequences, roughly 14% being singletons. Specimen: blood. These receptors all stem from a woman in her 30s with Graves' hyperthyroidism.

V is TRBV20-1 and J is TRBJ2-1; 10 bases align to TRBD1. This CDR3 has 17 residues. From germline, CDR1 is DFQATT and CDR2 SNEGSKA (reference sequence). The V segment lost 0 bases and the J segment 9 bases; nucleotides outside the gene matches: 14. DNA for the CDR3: TGCAGTGCTAGAGATAGTCACGGGGGACAGGGGATGCGTGAGCAGTTCTTC. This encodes CSARDSHGGQGMREQFF.

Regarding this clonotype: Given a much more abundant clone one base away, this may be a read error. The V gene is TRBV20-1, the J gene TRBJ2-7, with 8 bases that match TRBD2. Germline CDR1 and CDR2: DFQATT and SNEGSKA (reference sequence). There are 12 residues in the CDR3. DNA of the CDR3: TGCAGTGCTACGGGACTAGGGTACGAGCAGTGCTTC. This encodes CSATGLGYEQCF.

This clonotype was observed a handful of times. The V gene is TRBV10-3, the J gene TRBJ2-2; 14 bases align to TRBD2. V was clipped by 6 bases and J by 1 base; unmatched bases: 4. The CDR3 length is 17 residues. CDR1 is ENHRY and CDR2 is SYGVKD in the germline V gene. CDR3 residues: CAIRGLAGGWNTGELFF. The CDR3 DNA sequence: TGTGCCATCAGAGGACTAGCGGGAGGATGGAACACCGGGGAGCTGTTTTTT.

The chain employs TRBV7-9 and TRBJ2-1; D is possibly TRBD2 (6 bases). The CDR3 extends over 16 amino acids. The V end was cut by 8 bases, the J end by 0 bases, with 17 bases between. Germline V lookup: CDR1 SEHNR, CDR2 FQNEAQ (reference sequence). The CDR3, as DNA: TGTGCCAGCCAACCGTCGGGAGCGGGCTCCTACAATGAGCAGTTCTTC. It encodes CASQPSGAGSYNEQFF.

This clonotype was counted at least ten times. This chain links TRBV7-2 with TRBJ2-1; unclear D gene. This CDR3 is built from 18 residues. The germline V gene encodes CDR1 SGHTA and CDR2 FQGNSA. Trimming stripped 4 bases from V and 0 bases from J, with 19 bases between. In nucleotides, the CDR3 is TGTGCCAGCAGCTCCCGGAGTAGCTGGAAAAGCTCCTACAATGAGCAGTTCTTC. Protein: CASSSRSSWKSSYNEQFF. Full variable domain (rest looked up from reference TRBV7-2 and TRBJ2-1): GAGVSQSPSNKVTEKGKDVELRCDPISGHTALYWYRQSLGQGLEFLIYFQGNSAPDKSGLPSDRFSAERTGGSVSTLTIQRTQQEDSAVYLCASSSRSSWKSSYNEQFFGPGTRLTVL.

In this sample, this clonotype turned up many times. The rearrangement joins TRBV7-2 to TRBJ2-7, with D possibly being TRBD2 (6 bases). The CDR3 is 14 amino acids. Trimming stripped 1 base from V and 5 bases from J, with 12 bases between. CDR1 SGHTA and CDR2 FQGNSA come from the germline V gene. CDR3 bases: TGTGCCAGCAGCTTAGGAGCGGGCCTCGACGAGCAGTACTTC. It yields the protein CASSLGAGLDEQYF.

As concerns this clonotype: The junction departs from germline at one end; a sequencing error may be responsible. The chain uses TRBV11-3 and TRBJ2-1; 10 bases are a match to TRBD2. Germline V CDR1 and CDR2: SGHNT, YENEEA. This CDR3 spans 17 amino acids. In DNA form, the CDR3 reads TGTGCCAGCAGTTTAGCGGGAGGACTAGGTGGCAACAATGAGCAGTTCTTC. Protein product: CASSLAGGLGGNNEQFF.

The CDR3: CASSSNHLDTQYF. The DNA of the CDR3 is TGTGCCAGCAGCTCCAATCACCTAGATACGCAGTATTTT. The chain recombines TRBV13 with TRBJ2-3; D is uncertain. Germline CDR1 is PRHDT and CDR2 is FYEKMQ (reference sequence). The CDR3 spans 13 residues. V lost 4 bases, J lost 5 bases, and 10 bases lay in between.

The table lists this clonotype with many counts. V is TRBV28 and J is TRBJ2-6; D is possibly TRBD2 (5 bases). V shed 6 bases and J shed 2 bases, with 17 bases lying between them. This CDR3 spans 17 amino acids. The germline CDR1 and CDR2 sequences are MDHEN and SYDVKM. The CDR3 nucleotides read TGTGCCAGCAGCTCTCGGGGTGGCCCTCCTGGGGCCAACGTCCTGACTTTC. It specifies CASSSRGGPPGANVLTF.

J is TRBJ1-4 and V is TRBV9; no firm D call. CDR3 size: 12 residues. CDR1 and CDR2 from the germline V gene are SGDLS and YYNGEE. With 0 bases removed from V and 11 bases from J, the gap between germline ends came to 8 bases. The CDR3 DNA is TGTGCCAGCAGCGTAGAATTCGGGAAACTGTTTTTT. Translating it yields CASSVEFGKLFF.

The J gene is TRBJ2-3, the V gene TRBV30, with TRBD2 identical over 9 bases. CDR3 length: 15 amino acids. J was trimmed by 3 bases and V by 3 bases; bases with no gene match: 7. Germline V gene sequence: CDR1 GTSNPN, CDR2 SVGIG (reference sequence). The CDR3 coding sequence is TGTGCCTGGAGGAGAATAGCGGGAGCTACAGATACGCAGTATTTT. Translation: CAWRRIAGATDTQYF. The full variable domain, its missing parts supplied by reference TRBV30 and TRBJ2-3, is SQTIHQWPATLVQPVGSPLSLECTVEGTSNPNLYWYRQAAGRGLQLLFYSVGIGQISSEVPQNLSASRPQDRQFILSSKKLLLSDSGFYLCAWRRIAGATDTQYFGPGTRLTVL.

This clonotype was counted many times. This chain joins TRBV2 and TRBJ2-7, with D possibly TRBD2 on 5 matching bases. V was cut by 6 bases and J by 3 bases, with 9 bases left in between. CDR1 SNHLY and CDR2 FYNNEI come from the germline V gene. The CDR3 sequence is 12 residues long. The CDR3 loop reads CASSLAGYEQYF. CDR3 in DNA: TGTGCCAGCAGCCTAGCTGGCTACGAGCAGTACTTC.

The CDR3 bases are TGTGCCTGGAGGTTGAAGGGAATGTCTGGAAACACCATATATTTT. Translation gives CAWRLKGMSGNTIYF. V is TRBV30 and J is TRBJ1-3; no firm D call. This CDR3 spans 15 amino acids. V gave up 3 bases and J gave up 1 base, with 13 bases separating them. Germline V lookup: CDR1 GTSNPN, CDR2 SVGIG (reference sequence). Using reference TRBV30 and TRBJ1-3 for the parts outside the CDR3, the full variable domain is SQTIHQWPATLVQPVGSPLSLECTVEGTSNPNLYWYRQAAGRGLQLLFYSVGIGQISSEVPQNLSASRPQDRQFILSSKKLLLSDSGFYLCAWRLKGMSGNTIYFGEGSWLTVV.

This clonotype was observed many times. The CDR3 nucleotides read TGTGCCAGCACATCAGGGAACACTGAAGCTTTCTTT. Encoded protein: CASTSGNTEAFF. This chain joins TRBV6-1 and TRBJ1-1; D remains unclear. Germline V CDR1 and CDR2: MNHNS, SASEGT. Trimming took 7 bases from V and 1 from J, leaving 7 bases between them. The CDR3 is made up of 12 amino acids.

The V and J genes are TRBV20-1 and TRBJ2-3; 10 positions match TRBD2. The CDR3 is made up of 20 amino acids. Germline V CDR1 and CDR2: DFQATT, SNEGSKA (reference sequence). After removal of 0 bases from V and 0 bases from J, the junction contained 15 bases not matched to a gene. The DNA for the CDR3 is TGCAGTGCTAGAGATCGATATCGGTCTAGCGGGAGTTTGAGCACAGATACGCAGTATTTT. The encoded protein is CSARDRYRSSGSLSTDTQYF.

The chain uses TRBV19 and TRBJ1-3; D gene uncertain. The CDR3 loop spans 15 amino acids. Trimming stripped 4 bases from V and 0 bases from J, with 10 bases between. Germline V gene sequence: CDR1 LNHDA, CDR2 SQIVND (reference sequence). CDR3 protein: CASSSSSTSGNTIYF. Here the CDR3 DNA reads TGTGCCAGTAGTAGCTCGTCTACCTCTGGAAACACCATATATTTT.

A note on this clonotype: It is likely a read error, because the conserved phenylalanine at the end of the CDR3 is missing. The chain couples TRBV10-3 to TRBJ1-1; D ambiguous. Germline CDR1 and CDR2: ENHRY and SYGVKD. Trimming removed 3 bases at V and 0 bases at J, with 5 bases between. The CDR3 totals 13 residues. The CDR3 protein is CAISDGVNTEAFS. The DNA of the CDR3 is TGTGCCATCAGTGACGGGGTGAACACTGAAGCTTTCTCT.

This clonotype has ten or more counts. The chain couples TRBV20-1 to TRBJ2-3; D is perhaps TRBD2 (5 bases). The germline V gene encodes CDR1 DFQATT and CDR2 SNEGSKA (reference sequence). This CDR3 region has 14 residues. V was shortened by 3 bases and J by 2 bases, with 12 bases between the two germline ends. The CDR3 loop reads CSAREDYITDTQYF. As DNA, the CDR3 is TGCAGTGCTAGGGAAGACTATATCACAGATACGCAGTATTTT.

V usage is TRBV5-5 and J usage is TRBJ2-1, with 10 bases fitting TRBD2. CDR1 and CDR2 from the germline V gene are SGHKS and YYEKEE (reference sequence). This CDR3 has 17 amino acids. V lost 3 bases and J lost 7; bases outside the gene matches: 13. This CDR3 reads CASSSSLGSGRPNEQFF. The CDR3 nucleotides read TGTGCCAGCAGCTCCTCCCTGGGTAGCGGGAGGCCAAATGAGCAGTTCTTC.

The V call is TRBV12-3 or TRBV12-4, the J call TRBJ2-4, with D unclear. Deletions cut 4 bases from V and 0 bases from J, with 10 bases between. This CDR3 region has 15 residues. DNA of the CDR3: TGTGCCAGCAGTTCGGGCAGAGCAGCCAAAAACATTCAGTACTTC. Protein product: CASSSGRAAKNIQYF.

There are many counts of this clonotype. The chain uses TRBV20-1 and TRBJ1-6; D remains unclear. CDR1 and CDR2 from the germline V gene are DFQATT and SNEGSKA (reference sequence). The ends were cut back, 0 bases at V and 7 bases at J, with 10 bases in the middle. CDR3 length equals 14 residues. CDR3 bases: TGCAGTGCTAGAGAGGTCGGGGAGAATTCACCCCTCCACTTT. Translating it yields CSAREVGENSPLHF.

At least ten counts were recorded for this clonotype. The CDR3 is CASHQGNQPQHF. The CDR3, as DNA: TGTGCCAGCCATCAGGGCAATCAGCCCCAGCATTTT. V is TRBV2 and J is TRBJ1-5, with D hard to call. CDR3 length: 12 amino acids. Deletions cut 8 bases from V and 2 bases from J, with 7 bases between. Per the germline V gene, CDR1 is SNHLY and CDR2 is FYNNEI.

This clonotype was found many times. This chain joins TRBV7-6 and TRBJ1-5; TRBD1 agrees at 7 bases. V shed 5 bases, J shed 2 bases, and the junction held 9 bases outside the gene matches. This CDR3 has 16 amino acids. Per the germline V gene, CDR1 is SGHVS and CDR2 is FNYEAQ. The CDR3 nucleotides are TGTGCCAGCAGCCAAGGACCTGGACAGGGCAATCAGCCCCAGCATTTT. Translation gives CASSQGPGQGNQPQHF. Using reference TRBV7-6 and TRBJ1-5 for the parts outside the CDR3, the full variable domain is GAGVSQSPRYKVTKRGQDVALRCDPISGHVSLYWYRQALGQGPEFLTYFNYEAQQDKSGLPNDRFSAERPEGSISTLTIQRTEQRDSAMYRCASSQGPGQGNQPQHFGDGTRLSIL.

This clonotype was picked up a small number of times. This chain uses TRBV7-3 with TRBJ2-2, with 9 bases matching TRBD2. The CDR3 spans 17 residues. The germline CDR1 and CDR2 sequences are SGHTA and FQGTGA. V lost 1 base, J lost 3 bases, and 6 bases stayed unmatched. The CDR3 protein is CASSLIGTSYDTGELFF. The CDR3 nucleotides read TGTGCCAGCAGCTTAATCGGGACTAGCTATGACACCGGGGAGCTGTTTTTT.

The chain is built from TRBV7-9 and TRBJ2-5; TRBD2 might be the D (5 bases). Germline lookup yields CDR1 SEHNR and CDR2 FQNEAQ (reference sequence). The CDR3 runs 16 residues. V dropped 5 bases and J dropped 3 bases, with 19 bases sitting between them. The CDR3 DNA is TGTGCCAGCAGCCTCGTCGGGTTGGCGGGTGAAGAGACCCAGTACTTC. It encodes CASSLVGLAGEETQYF.